This T cell receptor (beta chain) was recovered during a study of T cell repertoires in cytomegalovirus infection. Overall study findings and caveats: Accumulated public TCR beta family frequency recognized individuals carrying CMV together with the relevant HLA.

CDR3 length: 14 amino acids. V was shortened by 4 bases and J by 4 bases, with 14 bases between the two germline ends. Germline values: CDR1 LNHDA, CDR2 SQIVND (reference sequence). MiXCR was run by TCRdb on the reads, yielding one entry per CDR3 protein. This sample yields roughly 230,000 distinct CDR3 sequences, of which approximately 17% are seen a single time; around half belongs to the top ten. Only a few counts were recorded for this clonotype. Antigen: not known. The source material was CD8+ T cells from PBMCs. This chain links TRBV19 with TRBJ2-7; D perhaps matches TRBD2 (5 bases). This receptor was identified in a human donor in good health (CMV status not recorded). Some clones in this sample may be carry-over from other donors' samples. For the CDR3, the DNA is TGTGCCAGTAGTACGCTAGCTACACCATACGAGCAGTACTTC. Protein: CASSTLATPYEQYF. Full variable domain (missing parts from reference TRBV19 and TRBJ2-7): DGGITQSPKYLFRKEGQNVTLSCEQNLNHDAMYWYRQDPGQGLRLIYYSQIVNDFQKGDIAEGYSVSREKKESFPLTVTSAQKNPTAFYLCASSTLATPYEQYFGPGTRLTVT.